These T cell receptor beta chains were read from a single sample in a study of regulatory dendritic cells for organ transplantation. Some clones are missing from TCRdb's copy, which holds only in-frame ones; the method was immunoSEQ multiplex PCR. This table holds under 40,000 clones, 90% to 95% found once. The sequencing sample was made of naive CD8+ T cells from blood. The receptors stem from a human donor in good health. CDR3s include the opening cysteine and the closing phenylalanine or tryptophan. A D gene is named only where the DNA matches it firmly.

j_call d_call v_call cdr3_aa
TRBJ1-2 TRBD1 TRBV7-2 CASSPLGQYYGYTF
TRBJ2-1 NA TRBV19 CASSIVRTEQFF
TRBJ1-2 NA TRBV27 CASSLSRDKGYTF
TRBJ2-7 TRBD2 TRBV9 CASSVGLAAYEQYF
TRBJ2-5 TRBD2 TRBV9 CASSTSGGQETQYF
TRBJ2-1 TRBD2 TRBV25-1 CASSVGSGSWEQFF
TRBJ1-1 NA TRBV4-1 CASSQTTANTEAFF
TRBJ2-7 TRBD2 TRBV28 CASSSFLASAGGNEQYF
TRBJ2-1 NA TRBV7-9 CASSLGGLLEQFF
TRBJ2-2 NA TRBV9 CASSEPQLGIPNTGELFF
TRBJ2-7 NA TRBV5-5 CASSLSYSGLEYEQYF
TRBJ2-3 NA TRBV7-9 CASSLIYQGGDTQYF
TRBJ2-7 TRBD1 TRBV7-2 CASSLEDRGSSYEQYF
TRBJ1-1 NA TRBV6-5 CASWGGTEAFF
TRBJ2-4 TRBD1 TRBV5-4 CASSLGDSKNIQYF
TRBJ1-1 NA TRBV28 CASSLRHQLGTEAFF
TRBJ2-1 NA TRBV4-1 CASSQDWTVGNEQFF
TRBJ2-5 TRBD2 TRBV7-2 CASSSVAGGSETQYF
TRBJ2-2 TRBD2 TRBV9 CASSAGSGGASDTGELFF
TRBJ2-4 NA TRBV6-1 CASSEAQGAFWNIQYF
TRBJ2-5 NA TRBV6-5 CASRMFGQETQYF
TRBJ2-3 NA TRBV10-1 CASSESVGGAYDTQYF
TRBJ2-7 NA TRBV7-3 CASSLYHGYEQYF
TRBJ2-7 NA TRBV28 CASSSESDPYEQYF
TRBJ2-5 TRBD2 TRBV27 CASSWSAGGPLETQYF
TRBJ1-1 NA TRBV9 CASSEGSGSSPEAFF
TRBJ2-3 TRBD2 TRBV7-9 CASRFVAGVTDTQYF
TRBJ2-1 NA TRBV27 CASSPLADMYNEQFF
TRBJ1-1 NA TRBV7-9 CASSLELGGMNTEAFF
TRBJ2-7 NA TRBV19 CASSITAGATYEQYF
TRBJ2-1 TRBD1 TRBV6-1 CASSEFRTGGHNEQFF
TRBJ1-1 TRBD1 TRBV6-5 CASSYFGTANTEAFF
TRBJ1-4 NA TRBV29-1 CSAGRAGRGGKLFF
TRBJ2-3 TRBD1 TRBV27 CASSNTGGWSTQYF
TRBJ1-5 NA TRBV5-6 CASSLVSNQPQHF
TRBJ1-1 TRBD1 TRBV5-4 CASGTGGTEAFF
TRBJ1-1 NA TRBV27 CASSLSRGGDTEAFF
TRBJ1-6 NA TRBV2 CASGPLHF
TRBJ1-2 NA TRBV28 CASSSQYGYTF